This T cell receptor (beta chain) was profiled in a study of blood T cell repertoires in COVID-19 (dated by TCRdb to the early 2020s). Regarding the study in general: The collaborator samples originated in the United States, Italy and Spain and spanned the acute and convalescent phases of COVID-19. The prospective study material was composed of cDNA or gDNA derived from T cells, B-cell-depleted T cells, or PBMCs. Subjects who had been exposed to COVID-19, were actively infected with it, or had recovered from it provided the deeply sampled blood TCRbeta repertoires that made up the dataset. A freely available public database, intended as a resource for researchers studying the immune response to SARS-CoV-2, is where the repertoires were released. The samples were drawn from two sources: the first 160 participants of the ongoing ImmuneRACE study, and 1,254 subjects contributed by 6 global collaborators. The sample metadata nearly always contained a de-identified subject ID, COVID-19 status, age in years and sex. Where available, HLA class I and class II types were taken from metadata supplied by the sample provider and were not determined by assay-based typing.

TCRbeta CDR3 regions were amplified from genomic DNA by means of the immunoSEQ Assay, a bias-controlled multiplex PCR. The study's own analysis went as follows. The number of nucleated cells in each sample was estimated from the amplification of reference gene primers within the assay. Sequence reads were collapsed and filtered to measure the absolute abundance of every unique TCRbeta CDR3 rearrangement. For each sample, productive Simpson clonality was calculated by taking the square root of Simpson's diversity index across productive rearrangements. TCRdb obtained this table from immuneACCESS and retained in-frame rearrangements with V and J assigned. These tables miss some clones; where compared with another copy, unresolved V genes account for less than half of the shortfall, and the remainder is unexplained. The D gene and trimming were derived from the DNA, and the V and J assignments and clone size from that table. Here the sample has some 260,000 clones; 88% occur a single time. The ten largest clones add up to about 0.7% of the sample.

Each collaborating institution followed its own protocols to collect whole blood in K2EDTA tubes. For TCRbeta analysis, collaborators shipped samples as frozen whole blood, isolated PBMCs, or DNA extracted from either of those sample types. CDR1 and CDR2 are read off the germline V gene as MGHDK and SYGVNS. Reading from cysteine to phenylalanine, the CDR3 counts 13 amino acids. Left in the record is the CDR3 DNA by itself, 39 bases read in frame from the first base. V sheds 8 bases and J sheds 5 bases, leaving 15 bases between their ends. Beyond this particular receptor, the publication reports: The amount of clinical and demographic metadata varied by source and participant and was provided uncurated.

As for this clone: This receptor's antigen is unknown. Base quality data are lacking; no much larger clone is found one base away.

This TCR came from a human donor in a cohort sampled during active COVID-19. Sequencing input: peripheral blood. The sequence links TRBV25-1 to TRBJ2-5; possibly the D gene is TRBD2, per 6 matching bases. Here the CDR3 is given as CASAWGVHETQYF. The DNA reads TGTGCCAGCGCCTGGGGGGTTCACGAGACCCAGTACTTC.